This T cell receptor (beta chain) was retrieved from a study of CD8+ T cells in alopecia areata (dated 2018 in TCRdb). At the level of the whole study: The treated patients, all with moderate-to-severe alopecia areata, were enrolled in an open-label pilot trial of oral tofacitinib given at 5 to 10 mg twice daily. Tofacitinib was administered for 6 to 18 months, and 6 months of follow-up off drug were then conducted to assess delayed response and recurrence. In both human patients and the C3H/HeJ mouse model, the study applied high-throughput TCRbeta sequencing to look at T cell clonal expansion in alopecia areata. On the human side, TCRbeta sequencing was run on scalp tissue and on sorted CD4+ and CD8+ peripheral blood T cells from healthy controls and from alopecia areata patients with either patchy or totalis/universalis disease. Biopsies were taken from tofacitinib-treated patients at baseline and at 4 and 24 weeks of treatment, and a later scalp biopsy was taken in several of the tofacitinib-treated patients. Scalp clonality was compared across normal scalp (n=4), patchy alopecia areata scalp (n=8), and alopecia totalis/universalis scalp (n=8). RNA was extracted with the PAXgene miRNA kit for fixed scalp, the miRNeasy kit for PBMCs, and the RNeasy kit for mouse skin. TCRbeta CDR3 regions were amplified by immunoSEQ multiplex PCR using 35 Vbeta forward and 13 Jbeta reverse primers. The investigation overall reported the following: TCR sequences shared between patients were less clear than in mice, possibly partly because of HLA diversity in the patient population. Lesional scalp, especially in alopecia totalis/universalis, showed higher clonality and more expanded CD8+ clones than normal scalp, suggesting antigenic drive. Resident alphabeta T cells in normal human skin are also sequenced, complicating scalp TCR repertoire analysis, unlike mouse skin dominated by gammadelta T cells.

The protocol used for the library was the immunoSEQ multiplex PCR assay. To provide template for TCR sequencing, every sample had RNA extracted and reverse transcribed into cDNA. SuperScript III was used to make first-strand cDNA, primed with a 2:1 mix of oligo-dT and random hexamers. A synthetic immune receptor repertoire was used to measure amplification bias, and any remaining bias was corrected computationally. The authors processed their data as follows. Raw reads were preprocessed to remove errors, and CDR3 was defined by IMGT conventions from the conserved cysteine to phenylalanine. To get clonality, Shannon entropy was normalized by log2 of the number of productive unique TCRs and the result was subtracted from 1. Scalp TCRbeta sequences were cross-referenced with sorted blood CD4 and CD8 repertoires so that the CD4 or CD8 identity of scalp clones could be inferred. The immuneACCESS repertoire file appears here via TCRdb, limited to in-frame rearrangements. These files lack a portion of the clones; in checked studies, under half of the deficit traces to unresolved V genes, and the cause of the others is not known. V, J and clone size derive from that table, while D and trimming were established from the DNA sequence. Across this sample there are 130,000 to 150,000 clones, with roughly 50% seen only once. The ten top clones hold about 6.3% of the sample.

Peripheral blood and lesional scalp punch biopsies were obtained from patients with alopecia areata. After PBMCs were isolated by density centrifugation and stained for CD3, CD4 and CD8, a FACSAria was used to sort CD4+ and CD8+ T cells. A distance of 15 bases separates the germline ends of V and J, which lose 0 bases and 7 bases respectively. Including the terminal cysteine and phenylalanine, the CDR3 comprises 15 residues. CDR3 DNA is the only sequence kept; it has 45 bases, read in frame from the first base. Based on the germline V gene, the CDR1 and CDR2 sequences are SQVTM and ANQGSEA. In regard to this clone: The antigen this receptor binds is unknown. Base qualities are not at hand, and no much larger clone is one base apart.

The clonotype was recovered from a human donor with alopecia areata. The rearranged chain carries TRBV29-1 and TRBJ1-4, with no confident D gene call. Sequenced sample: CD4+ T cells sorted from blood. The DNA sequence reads TGCAGCGTTGAAGATGAGAGGGCGGCGAGTGAAAAACTGTTTTTT. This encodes CSVEDERAASEKLFF.